The clone carrying this T cell receptor (beta chain) has only a few counts. Its antigen remains unknown. The investigators reverse transcribed all of the isolated RNA, so they sequenced expressed TCRB transcripts. The protocol was immunoSEQ multiplex PCR, while the TCRdb copy is restricted to in-frame clones and leaves out a portion. Of hundreds of thousands of clones in the sample, 68% were seen once. The data were obtained in a study of beta chain features in type 1 diabetes. Study conclusions and caveats: Fewer insertions but more deletions were seen at VDJ junctions in type 1 diabetes patients. There was a possibility that cDNA sequencing over-represented cells with high TCR expression.

The TCR was taken from a man aged 30 to 45 in good health. What was sequenced was naive CD4+ T cells from blood.

The CDR3 bases are TGTGCCAGCGGTGAGGCTAGCGGCGTGATTAGCTCCTACAATGAGCAGTTCTTC. Translating gives CASGEASGVISSYNEQFF. The rearrangement uses TRBV5-6 and TRBJ2-1; 7 nucleotides match TRBD2. J lost 0 bases, V lost 7 bases, and 16 bases had no gene match. This CDR3 region has 18 residues. In germline, CDR1 is SGHDT, CDR2 YYEEEE. Full variable domain (remainder filled in from reference TRBV5-6 and TRBJ2-1): DAGVTQSPTHLIKTRGQQVTLRCSPKSGHDTVSWYQQALGQGPQFIFQYYEEEERQRGNFPDRFSGHQFPNYSSELNVNALLLGDSALYLCASGEASGVISSYNEQFFGPGTRLTVL.